The clone carrying this TCR beta chain was observed a few times. Trimming took 0 bases from V and 3 from J, leaving 9 bases between them. The CDR3 consists of 14 residues. The germline V gene encodes CDR1 LGHDT and CDR2 YNNKEL (reference sequence). These data originate in a study of blood T cell repertoires in COVID-19. Study-wide background: Samples representing acute and convalescent COVID-19 were sourced from the United States, Italy and Spain. T cells, B-cell-depleted T cells, or PBMCs supplied cDNA or gDNA.

Original methodology: Estimates of nucleated cell counts were drawn from the amplification of reference gene primers. Profiling relied on immunoSEQ multiplex PCR, and the TCRdb table lists in-frame clones only, not all of them. V and J calls and clone size follow that table, whereas D and trimming were derived from the DNA. The data hold under 250,000 clones, with 85% to 90% observed a single time. This TCR was recovered from a woman in her seventies with active or convalescent COVID-19. The V gene is TRBV3-1 (or the pseudogene TRBV3-2), the J gene TRBJ2-7; no clear D gene. What was sequenced was peripheral blood. The chain's CDR3 is CASSQDRLVYEQYF. The CDR3 nucleotides read TGTGCCAGCAGCCAAGATCGTTTAGTCTACGAGCAGTACTTC.